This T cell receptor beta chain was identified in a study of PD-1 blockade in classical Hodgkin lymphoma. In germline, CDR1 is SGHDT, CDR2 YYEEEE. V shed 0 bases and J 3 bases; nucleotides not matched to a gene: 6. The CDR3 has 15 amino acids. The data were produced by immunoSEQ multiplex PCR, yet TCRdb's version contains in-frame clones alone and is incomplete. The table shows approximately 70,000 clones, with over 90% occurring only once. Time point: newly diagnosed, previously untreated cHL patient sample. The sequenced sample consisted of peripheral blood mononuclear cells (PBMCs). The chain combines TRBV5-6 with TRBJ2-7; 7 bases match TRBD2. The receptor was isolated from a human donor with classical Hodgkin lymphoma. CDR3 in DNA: TGTGCCAGCAGCTTGGGCCCTAGCGGAGTCTACGAGCAGTACTTC. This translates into CASSLGPSGVYEQYF.